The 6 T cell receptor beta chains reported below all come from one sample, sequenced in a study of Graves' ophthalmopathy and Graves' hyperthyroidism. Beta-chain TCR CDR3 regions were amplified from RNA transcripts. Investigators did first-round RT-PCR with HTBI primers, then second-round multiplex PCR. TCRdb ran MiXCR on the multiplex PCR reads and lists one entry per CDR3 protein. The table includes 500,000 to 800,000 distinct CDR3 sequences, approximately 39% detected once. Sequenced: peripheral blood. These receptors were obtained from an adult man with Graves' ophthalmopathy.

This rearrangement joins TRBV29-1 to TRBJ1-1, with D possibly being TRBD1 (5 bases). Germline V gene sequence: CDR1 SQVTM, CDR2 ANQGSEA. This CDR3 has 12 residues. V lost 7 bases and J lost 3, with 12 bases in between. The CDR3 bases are TGCAGCGCAGCCGGGGGGGACACTGAAGCTTTCTTT. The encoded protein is CSAAGGDTEAFF.

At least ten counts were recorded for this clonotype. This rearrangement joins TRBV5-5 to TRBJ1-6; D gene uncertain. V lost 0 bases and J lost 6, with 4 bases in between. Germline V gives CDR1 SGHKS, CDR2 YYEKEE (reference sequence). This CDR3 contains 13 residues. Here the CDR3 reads CASSLGINSPLHF. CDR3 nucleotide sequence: TGTGCCAGCAGCTTGGGAATTAATTCACCCCTCCACTTT.

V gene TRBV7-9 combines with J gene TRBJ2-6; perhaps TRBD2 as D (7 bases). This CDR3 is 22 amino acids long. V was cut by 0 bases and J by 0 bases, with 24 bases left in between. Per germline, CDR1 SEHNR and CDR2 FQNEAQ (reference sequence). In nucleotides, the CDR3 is TGTGCCAGCAGCTTAGCGAAGGGTCTGGATCGGGGGGCCTACTCTGGGGCCAACGTCCTGACTTTC. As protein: CASSLAKGLDRGAYSGANVLTF.

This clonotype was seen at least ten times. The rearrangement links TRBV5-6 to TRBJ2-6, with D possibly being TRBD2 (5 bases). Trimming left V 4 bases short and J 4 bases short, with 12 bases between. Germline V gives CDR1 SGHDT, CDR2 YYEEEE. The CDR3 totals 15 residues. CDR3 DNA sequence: TGTGCCAGCAGCGTGGGCGGGTCCGGGGCCAACGTCCTGACTTTC. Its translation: CASSVGGSGANVLTF.

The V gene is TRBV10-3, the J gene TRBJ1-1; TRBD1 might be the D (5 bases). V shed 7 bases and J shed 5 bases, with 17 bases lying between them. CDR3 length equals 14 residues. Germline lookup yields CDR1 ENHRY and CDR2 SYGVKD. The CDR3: CAIKAAQGRTEAFF. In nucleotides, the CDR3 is TGTGCCATCAAGGCCGCCCAGGGTAGGACTGAAGCTTTCTTT.

CDR3 nucleotides: TGTGCCAGCAGGAGGGGGGGGGCCAACGTCCTGACTTTC. Translating gives CASRRGGANVLTF. The J gene is TRBJ2-6, the V gene TRBV2; TRBD1 is a possible D gene (6 bases). Per the germline V gene, CDR1 is SNHLY and CDR2 is FYNNEI. The CDR3 covers 13 residues. V shed 6 bases and J shed 4 bases, with 7 bases lying between them.